The 26 T cell receptor beta chains in this list originate from one sample, sequenced in a study of CD8+CD57+ T cells in acquired aplastic anemia. CDR3 and TCR beta VDJ profiling relied on a genomic DNA template. TCRdb re-analysed the reads in MiXCR, keeping a single row per CDR3 protein. The table lists more than 250,000 distinct CDR3 sequences, approximately 56% of them singletons. Sequencing used sorted CD4+, CD8+, or CD8+CD57+ T cells (not recorded which) from PBMCs. These receptors were collected from a human donor with severe aplastic anemia or a healthy control (not recorded which).

To note about this clonotype: A read error may account for a junction end that differs from germline. The genes are TRBV30 and TRBJ1-5; 7 positions match TRBD1. Germline V CDR1 and CDR2: GTSNPN, SVGIG (reference sequence). CDR3 length: 14 residues. The CDR3 nucleotides are TGTGCCTGGAGTGTAGACAGGGACAATCAGCCCCGGCATTTT. Amino acid sequence: CAWSVDRDNQPRHF.

CDR3 amino acids: CASGLARGEIYEQYF. The CDR3 nucleotides read TGTGCTAGTGGTTTAGCCAGGGGGGAGATCTACGAGCAGTACTTC. The V gene is TRBV12-5, the J gene TRBJ2-7; D may be TRBD1 (7 bases). The CDR3 length is 15 residues. The germline V and J ends were trimmed by 3 bases and 3 bases, with 15 bases remaining between them. Germline values: CDR1 LGHNT, CDR2 FRNRAP.

This chain links TRBV7-9 with TRBJ2-5; D not resolved. The CDR3 totals 16 residues. In germline, CDR1 is SEHNR, CDR2 FQNEAQ (reference sequence). Trimming stripped 5 bases from V and 4 bases from J, with 20 bases between. CDR3: CASSPPVGAERETQYF. CDR3 DNA sequence: TGTGCCAGCAGCCCACCGGTGGGTGCAGAAAGAGAGACCCAGTACTTC.

This clonotype was seen only a few times. The chain joins TRBV20-1 to TRBJ2-5; TRBD2 matches at 11 bases. Unmatched junction bases numbered 13, after V lost 0 bases and J lost 7 bases. This CDR3 comprises 17 residues. CDR1 and CDR2 (germline): DFQATT, SNEGSKA (reference sequence). The CDR3 spells CSARDVLAGALAGTQYF. The CDR3 nucleotides read TGCAGTGCTAGAGATGTACTAGCGGGGGCCCTAGCAGGGACCCAGTACTTC.

This clonotype was seen ten or more times. Here the CDR3 DNA reads TGTGCCAGCAGCTTAACAGGGACACGAAACACTGAAGCTTTCTTT. Protein sequence: CASSLTGTRNTEAFF. The V and J genes are TRBV7-3 and TRBJ1-1; D possibly corresponds to TRBD1 (6 bases). V was clipped by 0 bases and J by 2 bases, with 10 bases between them. The CDR3 has 15 amino acids. CDR1 and CDR2 (germline): SGHTA, FQGTGA.

This chain joins TRBV12-3 or TRBV12-4 and TRBJ1-1; D is possibly TRBD1 (6 bases). Trimming took off 7 bases at V and 5 bases at J, with 14 bases between the two ends. This CDR3 comprises 13 residues. CDR3 DNA sequence: TGTGCCAGCAACACAGGGTGGGCGACTGAAGCTTTCTTT. This encodes CASNTGWATEAFF.

This chain links TRBV7-9 with TRBJ2-5, with 8 nucleotides matching TRBD1. Germline trimming cut 4 bases from V and 2 bases from J; bases unmatched to any gene: 3. The length of the CDR3 is 14 residues. The germline gives CDR1 SEHNR, CDR2 FQNEAQ (reference sequence). The CDR3 DNA reads TGTGCCAGCAGCTACCGGACAGGGCAAGAGACCCAGTACTTC. Translation gives CASSYRTGQETQYF.

The sample holds many counts of this clonotype. The chain has TRBV5-1 and TRBJ2-2, with TRBD1 identical over 7 bases. V trimming: 0 bases; J trimming: 6 bases; junction bases outside the gene matches: 8. The germline gives CDR1 SGHRS, CDR2 YFSETQ. The CDR3 is 16 residues long. CDR3 coding DNA: TGCGCCAGCAGCTTGGGACAGGGTCGTGAAGCCGGGGAGCTGTTTTTT. It specifies CASSLGQGREAGELFF.

This clonotype was observed many times. The chain uses TRBV2 and TRBJ1-5; no clear D. From germline, CDR1 is SNHLY and CDR2 FYNNEI. With 0 bases removed from V and 2 bases from J, the gap between germline ends came to 5 bases. The CDR3 runs 14 residues. The CDR3 sequence is CASSEARRNQPQHF. DNA for the CDR3: TGTGCCAGCAGTGAAGCGCGGCGCAATCAGCCCCAGCATTTT. The complete variable domain, with remaining parts taken from reference TRBV2 and TRBJ1-5, reads EPEVTQTPSHQVTQMGQEVILRCVPISNHLYFYWYRQILGQKVEFLVSFYNNEISEKSEIFDDQFSVERPDGSNFTLKIRSTKLEDSAMYFCASSEARRNQPQHFGDGTRLSIL.

The rearrangement links TRBV2 to TRBJ2-7; 11 positions match TRBD1. CDR1 and CDR2 (germline): SNHLY, FYNNEI. J gave up 7 bases and V 11 bases, and 7 bases lay outside the gene matches. This CDR3 comprises 12 residues. As DNA, the CDR3 is TGTGCCGGGGGACAGGGGGTGCGGGAGCAGTACTTC. It translates to CAGGQGVREQYF.

The chain employs TRBV9 and TRBJ2-7, with D perhaps assigned TRBD1 or TRBD2 (6 bases each). CDR1 is SGDLS, CDR2 YYNGEE, per germline. CDR3 size: 16 residues. The ends were cut back, 6 bases at V and 2 bases at J, with 21 bases in the middle. The CDR3 loop is CASNPSAKGGPYEQYF. CDR3 bases: TGTGCCAGCAACCCGTCGGCCAAGGGGGGACCCTACGAGCAGTACTTC. The full variable domain, completed using reference TRBV9 and TRBJ2-7, is DSGVTQTPKHLITATGQRVTLRCSPRSGDLSVYWYQQSLDQGLQFLIQYYNGEERAKGNILERFSAQQFPDLHSELNLSSLELGDSALYFCASNPSAKGGPYEQYFGPGTRLTVT.

The rearrangement uses TRBV14 and TRBJ2-1; a possible D gene is TRBD1 (5 bases). V lost 0 bases and J 9 bases, leaving 12 bases between the germline ends. Germline V CDR1 and CDR2: SGHDN, FVKESK. The CDR3 is 14 amino acids. CDR3 loop: CASSQDQAGREQFF. CDR3 coding DNA: TGTGCCAGCAGCCAAGATCAGGCAGGGCGTGAGCAGTTCTTC.

This rearrangement joins TRBV2 to TRBJ2-3; 9 positions agree with TRBD1. The germline V gene has CDR1 SNHLY and CDR2 FYNNEI. V gave up 7 bases and J gave up 4 bases; unmatched junction bases: 3. This CDR3 region has 13 residues. The CDR3 DNA reads TGTGCCAGCATGGGACAGGGCCCAGATACGCAGTATTTT. Translated, it gives CASMGQGPDTQYF.

This rearrangement joins TRBV5-6 to TRBJ2-3; TRBD2 matches at 8 bases. This CDR3 is 14 amino acids long. CDR1 and CDR2 from the germline V gene are SGHDT and YYEEEE. Trimming took 4 bases from V and 6 from J; bases not matched to a gene: 7. The CDR3 loop reads CASSVSGAVDTQYF. The CDR3 coding sequence is TGTGCCAGCAGCGTTAGCGGGGCCGTCGATACGCAGTATTTT.

This chain uses TRBV7-4 with TRBJ2-7; D gene uncertain. There are 15 residues in the CDR3. V was trimmed by 1 base and J by 4 bases, leaving 14 bases between them. In germline, CDR1 is SGHVT, CDR2 SQSDAQ. The CDR3 sequence: CASSLVASRRYEQYF. The DNA for the CDR3 is TGTGCCAGCAGCTTAGTCGCCAGCAGAAGGTACGAGCAGTACTTC.

This clonotype is termed medium-sized. This chain connects TRBV15 to TRBJ2-1; TRBD2 might be the D (6 bases). This CDR3 is built from 16 residues. Per the germline V gene, CDR1 is LNHNV and CDR2 is YYDKDF (reference sequence). V was pared by 0 bases and J by 4 bases, with 13 bases between. The CDR3 DNA sequence: TGTGCCACCAGCAGAGATGGGGACTTGGGTTACAATGAGCAGTTCTTC. Translating gives CATSRDGDLGYNEQFF. Based on the CDR3 plus reference TRBV15 and TRBJ2-1, the full variable domain is DAMVIQNPRYQVTQFGKPVTLSCSQTLNHNVMYWYQQKSSQAPKLLFHYYDKDFNNEADTPDNFQSRRPNTSFCFLDIRSPGLGDTAMYLCATSRDGDLGYNEQFFGPGTRLTVL.

This clonotype appeared a single time. The gene calls are TRBV15 and TRBJ1-3, with D uncertain. The CDR3 length is 19 residues. V was clipped by 3 bases and J by 1 base, with 22 bases between them. Germline V gene lookup returns CDR1 LNHNV and CDR2 YYDKDF (reference sequence). The CDR3 loop reads CATSRDLPGSVESGNTIYF. Written as DNA, the CDR3 is TGTGCCACCAGCAGGGATCTCCCGGGGTCCGTGGAGTCTGGAAACACCATATATTTT.

The chain joins TRBV9 to TRBJ2-3; 7 bases are a match to TRBD2. The V segment lost 3 bases and the J segment 6 bases; nucleotides outside the gene matches: 4. The CDR3 totals 13 residues. From germline, CDR1 is SGDLS and CDR2 YYNGEE. The CDR3 here is CASSAGGGDTQYF. The CDR3 region has the DNA TGTGCCAGCAGCGCGGGGGGAGGGGATACGCAGTATTTT.

The J gene is TRBJ2-7, the V gene TRBV2; D may correspond to TRBD1 or TRBD2 (5 bases each). The germline V gene encodes CDR1 SNHLY and CDR2 FYNNEI. The CDR3 has 14 residues. V lost 6 bases, J lost 2 bases, and 14 bases lay in between. CDR3 coding DNA: TGTGCCAGCAGAGTTGGGGGTACTGCCTACGAGCAGTACTTC. Residues: CASRVGGTAYEQYF.

This chain uses TRBV5-4 with TRBJ2-5, with D possibly being TRBD2 (6 bases). The germline V gene encodes CDR1 SGHNT and CDR2 YYREEE (reference sequence). The CDR3 contains 11 residues. The V and J ends lost 10 bases and 5 bases respectively, with 12 bases between them. The CDR3 sequence is CAGPGGETQYF. CDR3 coding DNA: TGTGCCGGCCCCGGAGGGGAGACCCAGTACTTC.

V and J are TRBV5-1 and TRBJ1-2; D uncertain. Germline CDR1 reads SGHRS; CDR2 reads YFSETQ. Trimming left V 4 bases short and J 2 bases short, with 15 bases between. The CDR3 has 15 amino acids. DNA of the CDR3: TGCGCCAGCAGCCCTATACGCCCGGGAAACTATGGCTACACCTTC. This translates into CASSPIRPGNYGYTF.

This clonotype was observed at least ten times. J is TRBJ2-1 and V is TRBV7-2; D is uncertain. The ends were cut back, 0 bases at V and 3 bases at J, with 9 bases in the middle. Germline V gene lookup returns CDR1 SGHTA and CDR2 FQGNSA. This CDR3 is 15 amino acids long. The CDR3 sequence is CASSLAQDRYNEQFF. CDR3 coding DNA: TGTGCCAGCAGCTTAGCCCAGGACCGCTACAATGAGCAGTTCTTC.

The gene calls are TRBV7-3 and TRBJ2-1, with a weak D call TRBD2 (6 bases). This CDR3 comprises 17 residues. Trimming removed 9 bases at V and 4 bases at J, with 25 bases between. From germline, CDR1 is SGHTA and CDR2 FQGTGA. This chain's CDR3 is CARILRGGRGEYNEQFF. CDR3 coding DNA: TGTGCCAGAATCTTAAGGGGAGGTAGAGGGGAATACAATGAGCAGTTCTTC. Filled out from reference TRBV7-3 and TRBJ2-1, the complete variable domain reads GAGVSQTPSNKVTEKGKYVELRCDPISGHTALYWYRQSLGQGPEFLIYFQGTGAADDSGLPNDRFFAVRPEGSVSTLKIQRTERGDSAVYLCARILRGGRGEYNEQFFGPGTRLTVL.

This clonotype was counted many times. The V and J genes are TRBV29-1 and TRBJ2-7; TRBD2 aligns across 7 bases. The germline V gene has CDR1 SQVTM and CDR2 ANQGSEA. The ends lost 6 bases at V and 7 bases at J; junction bases unmatched: 6. The CDR3 runs 11 residues. CDR3: CSVGTMGEQYF. In DNA form, the CDR3 reads TGCAGCGTGGGGACTATGGGGGAGCAGTACTTC.

The CDR3 DNA reads as TGCGCCAGCAGCCAAGGGACAGGACACGAAAAACTGTTTTTT. Amino acids: CASSQGTGHEKLFF. J is TRBJ1-4 and V is TRBV4-1; 7 nucleotides line up with TRBD1. After removal of 1 base from V and 8 bases from J, the junction contained 4 bases not matched to a gene. Germline assignment: CDR1 MGHRA and CDR2 YSYEKL. This CDR3 region has 14 residues.

This clonotype has a handful of counts. The CDR3 spells CASSEVRGGEQFF. For the CDR3, the DNA is TGTGCCAGCAGTGAAGTCAGGGGAGGTGAGCAGTTCTTC. This chain connects TRBV6-4 to TRBJ2-1, with D perhaps TRBD1 or TRBD2 (6 bases each). Trimming removed 3 bases at V and 9 bases at J, with 12 bases between. Per germline, CDR1 MRHNA and CDR2 SNTAGT. The CDR3 spans 13 residues.